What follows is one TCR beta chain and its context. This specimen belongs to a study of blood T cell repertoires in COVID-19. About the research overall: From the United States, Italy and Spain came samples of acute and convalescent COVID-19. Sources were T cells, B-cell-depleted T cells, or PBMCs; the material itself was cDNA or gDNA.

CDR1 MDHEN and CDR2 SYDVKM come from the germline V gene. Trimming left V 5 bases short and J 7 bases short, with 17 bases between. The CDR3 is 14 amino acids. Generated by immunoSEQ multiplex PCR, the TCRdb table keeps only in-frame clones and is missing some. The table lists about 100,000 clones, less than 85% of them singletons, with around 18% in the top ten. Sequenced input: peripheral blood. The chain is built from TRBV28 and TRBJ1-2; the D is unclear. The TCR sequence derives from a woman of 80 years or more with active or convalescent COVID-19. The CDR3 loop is CASSPRMSTGGYTF. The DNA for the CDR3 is TGTGCCAGCAGTCCCCGTATGAGTACGGGTGGCTACACCTTC.